The subject of this entry is one T cell receptor beta chain. Its specificity is not known. These data originate in a study of OX40 agonist ivuxolimab in advanced cancers. Turning to the study itself: Patients receiving dose escalation had hepatocellular carcinoma, melanoma, renal cell or head and neck cancer.

Study-wide results and limits: CD8+ T cells (on average) carried more expanded clones than CD4+ T cells.

Profiled with immunoSEQ multiplex PCR; TCRdb holds only in-frame clones, not every one. The data contain 60,000 to 75,000 clones, roughly four fifths of them singletons. The sequences come from CD4+ or CD8+ T cells sorted from blood, collected in a trial of the OX40 agonist ivuxolimab. The clonotype was recovered from an adult with an advanced solid tumor such as melanoma, head and neck, liver or kidney cancer.

The DNA for the CDR3 is TGTGCCAGCAGCTTAGGACCAGGACAGGGTAACACCGGGGAGCTGTTTTTT. It codes for CASSLGPGQGNTGELFF. V and J are TRBV11-2 and TRBJ2-2; TRBD1 agrees at 8 bases. This CDR3 has 17 residues. Germline V CDR1 and CDR2: SGHAT, FQNNGV. With 1 base clipped from V and 2 bases from J, the junction kept 6 bases outside the gene matches.